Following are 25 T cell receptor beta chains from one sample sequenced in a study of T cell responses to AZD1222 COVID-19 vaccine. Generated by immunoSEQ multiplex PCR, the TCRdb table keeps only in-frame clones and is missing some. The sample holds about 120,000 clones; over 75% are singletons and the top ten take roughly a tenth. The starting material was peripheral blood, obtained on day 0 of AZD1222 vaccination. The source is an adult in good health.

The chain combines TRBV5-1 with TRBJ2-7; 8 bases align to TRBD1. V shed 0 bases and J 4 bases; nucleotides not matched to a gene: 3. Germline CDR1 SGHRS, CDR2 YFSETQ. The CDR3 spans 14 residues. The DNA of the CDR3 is TGCGCCAGCAGCTTGGGACAGGGGTGGTACGAGCAGTACTTC. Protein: CASSLGQGWYEQYF. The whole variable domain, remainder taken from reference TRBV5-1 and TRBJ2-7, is KAGVTQTPRYLIKTRGQQVTLSCSPISGHRSVSWYQQTPGQGLQFLFEYFSETQRNKGNFPGRFSGRQFSNSRSEMNVSTLELGDSALYLCASSLGQGWYEQYFGPGTRLTVT.

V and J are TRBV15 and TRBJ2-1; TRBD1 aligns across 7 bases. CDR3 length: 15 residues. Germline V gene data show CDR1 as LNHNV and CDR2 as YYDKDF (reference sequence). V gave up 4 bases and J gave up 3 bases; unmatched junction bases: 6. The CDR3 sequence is CATSNPPGGYNEQFF. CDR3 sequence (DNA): TGTGCCACCAGCAACCCCCCAGGGGGCTACAATGAGCAGTTCTTC.

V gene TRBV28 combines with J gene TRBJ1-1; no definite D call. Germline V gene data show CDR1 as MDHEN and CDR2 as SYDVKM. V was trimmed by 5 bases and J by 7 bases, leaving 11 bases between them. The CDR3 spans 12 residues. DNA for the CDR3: TGTGCCAGCAGTCCGGCGGGGTTTGAAGCTTTCTTT. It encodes CASSPAGFEAFF. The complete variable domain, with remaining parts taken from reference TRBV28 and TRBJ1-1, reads DVKVTQSSRYLVKRTGEKVFLECVQDMDHENMFWYRQDPGLGLRLIYFSYDVKMKEKGDIPEGYSVSREKKERFSLILESASTNQTSMYLCASSPAGFEAFFGQGTRLTVV.

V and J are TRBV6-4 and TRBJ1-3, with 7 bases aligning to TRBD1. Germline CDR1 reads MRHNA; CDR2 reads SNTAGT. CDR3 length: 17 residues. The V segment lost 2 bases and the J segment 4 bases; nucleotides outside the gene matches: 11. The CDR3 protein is CASSDGYRGRTGNTIYF. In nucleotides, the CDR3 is TGTGCCAGCAGTGACGGATACAGGGGCCGCACAGGAAACACCATATATTTT.

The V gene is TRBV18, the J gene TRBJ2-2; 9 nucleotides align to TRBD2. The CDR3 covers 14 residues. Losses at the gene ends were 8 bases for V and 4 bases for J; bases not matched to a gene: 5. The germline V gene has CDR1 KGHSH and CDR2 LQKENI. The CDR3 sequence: CASPAGGSTGELFF. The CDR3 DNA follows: TGTGCCAGCCCCGCGGGGGGGTCCACCGGGGAGCTGTTTTTT.

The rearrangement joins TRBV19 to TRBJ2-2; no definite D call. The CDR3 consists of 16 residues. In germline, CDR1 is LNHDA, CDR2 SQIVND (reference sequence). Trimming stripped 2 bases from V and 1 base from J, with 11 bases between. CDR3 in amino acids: CASSILGRKNTGELFF. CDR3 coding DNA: TGTGCCAGTAGTATACTTGGCAGGAAGAACACCGGGGAGCTGTTTTTT.

The CDR3 DNA reads as TGTGCCAGCAGTTACTCAGCTATCGGTGACTTCGAGCAGTACTTC. Residues: CASSYSAIGDFEQYF. The V and J genes are TRBV6-5 and TRBJ2-7; D remains ambiguous. Germline CDR1 reads MNHEY; CDR2 reads SVGAGI. The CDR3 has 15 residues. Trimming removed 0 bases from V and 6 bases from J, with 15 bases in between.

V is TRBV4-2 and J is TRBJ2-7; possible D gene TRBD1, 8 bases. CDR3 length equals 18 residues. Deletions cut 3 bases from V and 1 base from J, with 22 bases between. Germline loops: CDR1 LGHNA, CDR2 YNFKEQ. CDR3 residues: CASSHPLLTGGVSYEQYF. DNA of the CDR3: TGTGCCAGCAGCCACCCCCTTTTAACAGGGGGGGTGTCCTACGAGCAGTACTTC.

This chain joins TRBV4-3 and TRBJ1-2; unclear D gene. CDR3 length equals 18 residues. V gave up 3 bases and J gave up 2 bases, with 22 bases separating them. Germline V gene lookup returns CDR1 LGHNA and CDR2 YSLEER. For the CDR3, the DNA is TGCGCCAGCAGCCACCAAACAGCACCCCGGGCGTCAAACTATGGCTACACCTTC. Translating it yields CASSHQTAPRASNYGYTF.

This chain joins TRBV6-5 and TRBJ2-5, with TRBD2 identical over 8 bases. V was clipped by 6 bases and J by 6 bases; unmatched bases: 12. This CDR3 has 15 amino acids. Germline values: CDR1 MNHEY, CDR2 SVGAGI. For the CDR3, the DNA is TGTGCCAGCAGGCTCAGCAGCGGGGGCTTAAAGACCCAGTACTTC. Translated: CASRLSSGGLKTQYF.

CDR3 sequence reads: CASPRGGSGANVLTF. The CDR3 DNA reads as TGTGCCAGCCCCAGGGGGGGATCCGGGGCCAACGTCCTGACTTTC. The chain joins TRBV2 to TRBJ2-6; the D gene could be TRBD1 or TRBD2 (7 bases each). This CDR3 comprises 15 residues. CDR1 and CDR2 (germline): SNHLY, FYNNEI. Between the trimmed V and J ends, which lost 8 bases and 4 bases, there was a span of 15 bases.

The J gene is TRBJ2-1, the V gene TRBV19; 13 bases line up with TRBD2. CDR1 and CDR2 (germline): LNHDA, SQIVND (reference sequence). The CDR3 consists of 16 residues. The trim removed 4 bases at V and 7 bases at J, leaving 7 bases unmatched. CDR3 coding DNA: TGTGCCAGTAGTACCCGACTAGCGGGAGGATGGAATGAGCAGTTCTTC. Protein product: CASSTRLAGGWNEQFF.

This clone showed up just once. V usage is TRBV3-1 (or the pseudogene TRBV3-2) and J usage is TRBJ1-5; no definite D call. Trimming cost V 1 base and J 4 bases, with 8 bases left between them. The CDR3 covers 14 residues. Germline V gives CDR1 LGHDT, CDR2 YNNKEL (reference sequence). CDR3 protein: CASSQGYSNQPQHF. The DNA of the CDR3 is TGTGCCAGCAGCCAAGGATATTCTAATCAGCCCCAGCATTTT.

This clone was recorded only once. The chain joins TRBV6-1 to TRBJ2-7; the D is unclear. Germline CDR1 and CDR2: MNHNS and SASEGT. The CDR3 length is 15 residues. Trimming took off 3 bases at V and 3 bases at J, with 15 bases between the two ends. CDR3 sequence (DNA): TGTGCCAGCAGTGATGCCCAAGGGCCCTTCTACGAGCAGTACTTC. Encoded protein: CASSDAQGPFYEQYF.

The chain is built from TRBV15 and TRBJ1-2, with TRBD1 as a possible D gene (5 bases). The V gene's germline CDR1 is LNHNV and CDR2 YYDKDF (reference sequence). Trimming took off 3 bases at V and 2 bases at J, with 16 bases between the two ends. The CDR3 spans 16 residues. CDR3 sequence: CATSRTLGEPNYGYTF. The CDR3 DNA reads TGTGCCACCAGCAGGACCCTAGGGGAGCCAAACTATGGCTACACCTTC.

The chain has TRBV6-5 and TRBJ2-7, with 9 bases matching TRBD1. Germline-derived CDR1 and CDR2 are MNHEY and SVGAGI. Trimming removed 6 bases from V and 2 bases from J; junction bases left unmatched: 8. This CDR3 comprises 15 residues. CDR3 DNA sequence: TGTGCCAGCAGGTTAGGGACAGGGCCTACCTACGAGCAGTACTTC. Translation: CASRLGTGPTYEQYF.

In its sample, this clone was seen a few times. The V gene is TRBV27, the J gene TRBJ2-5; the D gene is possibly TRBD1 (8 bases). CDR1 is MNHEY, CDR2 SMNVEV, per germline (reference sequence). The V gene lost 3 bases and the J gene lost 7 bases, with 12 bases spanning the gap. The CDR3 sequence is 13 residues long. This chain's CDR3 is CASSLDREGTQYF. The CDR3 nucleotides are TGTGCCAGCAGTTTGGACAGGGAGGGGACCCAGTACTTC.

CDR3: CASSPRGDRGEKLFF. The CDR3 nucleotides read TGTGCCAGCTCACCAAGGGGAGACAGGGGTGAAAAACTGTTTTTT. The chain couples TRBV18 to TRBJ1-4, with 8 bases identical to TRBD1. The CDR3 is 15 residues long. V was clipped by 2 bases and J by 7 bases; unmatched bases: 6. Germline-derived CDR1 and CDR2 are KGHSH and LQKENI.

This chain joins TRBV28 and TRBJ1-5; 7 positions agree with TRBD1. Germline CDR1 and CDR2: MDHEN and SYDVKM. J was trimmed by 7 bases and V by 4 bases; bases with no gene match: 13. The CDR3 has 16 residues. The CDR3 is CASSSSLTGVRQPQHF. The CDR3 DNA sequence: TGTGCCAGCAGTTCATCCCTCACAGGGGTTAGGCAGCCCCAGCATTTT.

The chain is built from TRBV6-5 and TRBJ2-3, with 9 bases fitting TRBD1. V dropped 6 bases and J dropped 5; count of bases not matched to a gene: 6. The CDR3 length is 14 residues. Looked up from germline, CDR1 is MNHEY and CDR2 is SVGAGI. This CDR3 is CASRKQGAVDTQYF. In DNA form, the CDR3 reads TGTGCCAGCAGAAAACAGGGGGCAGTAGATACGCAGTATTTT.

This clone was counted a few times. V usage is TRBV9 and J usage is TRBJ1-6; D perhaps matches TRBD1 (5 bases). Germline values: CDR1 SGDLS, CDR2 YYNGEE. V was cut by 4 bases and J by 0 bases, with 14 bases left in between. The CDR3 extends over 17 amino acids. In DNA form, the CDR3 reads TGTGCCAGCAGCACGGCGACAGCGAGCTCCTATAATTCACCCCTCCACTTT. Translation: CASSTATASSYNSPLHF.

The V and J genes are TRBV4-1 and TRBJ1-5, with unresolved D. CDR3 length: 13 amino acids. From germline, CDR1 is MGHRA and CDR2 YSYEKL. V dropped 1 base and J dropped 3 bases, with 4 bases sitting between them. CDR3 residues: CASSQAVNQPQHF. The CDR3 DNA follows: TGCGCCAGCAGCCAAGCGGTCAATCAGCCCCAGCATTTT.

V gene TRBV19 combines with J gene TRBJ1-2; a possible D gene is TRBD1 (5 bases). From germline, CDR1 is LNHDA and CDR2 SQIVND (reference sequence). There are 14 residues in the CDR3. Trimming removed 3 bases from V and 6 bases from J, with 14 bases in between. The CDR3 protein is CASSIRQPTHGYTF. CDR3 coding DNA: TGTGCCAGTAGTATTAGACAGCCTACCCATGGCTACACCTTC.

The CDR3 nucleotides are TGTGCCAGCAGCTTGGGGGGGACAGGGACAGGTACTGAAGCTTTCTTT. It encodes CASSLGGTGTGTEAFF. The chain recombines TRBV5-4 with TRBJ1-1, with 9 bases identical to TRBD1. V shed 0 bases, J shed 5 bases, and the junction held 8 bases outside the gene matches. The CDR3 is made up of 16 amino acids. Germline assignment: CDR1 SGHNT and CDR2 YYREEE (reference sequence).

CDR3 bases: TGTGCCAGCAGCTCCGGGACTCCGGGGCCGCAGTATTTT. This sequence encodes CASSSGTPGPQYF. The rearrangement links TRBV5-6 to TRBJ2-3; D is possibly TRBD2 (6 bases). Trimming stripped 3 bases from V and 10 bases from J, with 15 bases between. The germline V gene has CDR1 SGHDT and CDR2 YYEEEE. The CDR3 spans 13 residues.